These 11 T cell receptor beta chains were sequenced from one sample in a study of CD8 T cells in Susac syndrome (dated by TCRdb to the late 2010s). The library was obtained by the immunoSEQ multiplex PCR assay. RNA was extracted with the RNeasy kit and about 0.5 to 1 ug was reverse transcribed using random hexamers. TCRdb took the public reads, trimmed them with fastp at Q25, ran MiXCR for clone calling and kept in-frame beta chains. Each record represents a unique CDR3 protein, reported with the most common genes and DNA among its rows. Within this sample are more than 130,000 distinct CDR3 sequences, with over 85% of them counted one time only. The ten largest clones add up to over 0.25% of the sample. The specimen sequenced was CD8+ T cells from PBMCs. The source is a human donor in good health.

The chain links TRBV4-3 to TRBJ2-1; no definite D call. Germline CDR1 is LGHNA and CDR2 is YSLEER. V dropped 4 bases and J dropped 3 bases, with 13 bases sitting between them. This CDR3 contains 15 residues. Here the CDR3 reads CASSPYRNNYNEQFF. CDR3 in DNA: TGCGCCAGCAGCCCCTACCGCAACAACTACAATGAGCAGTTCTTC.

This sequence joins TRBV7-6 and TRBJ2-2, with no clear D. Trimming removed 5 bases at V and 0 bases at J, with 13 bases between. The length of the CDR3 is 16 residues. Germline assignment: CDR1 SGHVS and CDR2 FNYEAQ. CDR3 sequence: CASSGRTDPNTGELFF. CDR3 nucleotide sequence: TGTGCCAGCAGCGGAAGGACGGACCCGAACACCGGGGAGCTGTTTTTT.

The rearrangement joins TRBV11-2 to TRBJ2-5, with 9 bases lining up with TRBD1. This CDR3 region has 15 residues. V lost 3 bases, J lost 5 bases, and 7 bases stayed unmatched. Germline values: CDR1 SGHAT, CDR2 FQNNGV. The CDR3 DNA sequence: TGTGCCAGCAGCTTTTGGACAGGGGATTTTGAGACCCAGTACTTC. Its translation: CASSFWTGDFETQYF.

This clonotype was counted once. The chain couples TRBV15 to TRBJ2-3, with TRBD2 matching 7 bases. Germline trimming cut 3 bases from V and 2 bases from J; bases unmatched to any gene: 8. CDR3 length equals 16 residues. Per germline, CDR1 LNHNV and CDR2 YYDKDF (reference sequence). For the CDR3, the DNA is TGTGCCACCAGCAGGCACGCGGGAGCGGACACAGATACGCAGTATTTT. Translation: CATSRHAGADTDTQYF. The full variable domain, in which reference TRBV15 and TRBJ2-3 provide the parts outside the CDR3, is DAMVIQNPRYQVTQFGKPVTLSCSQTLNHNVMYWYQQKSSQAPKLLFHYYDKDFNNEADTPDNFQSRRPNTSFCFLDIRSPGLGDTAMYLCATSRHAGADTDTQYFGPGTRLTVL.

V usage is TRBV27 and J usage is TRBJ1-5; D gene unclear. This CDR3 comprises 14 residues. The ends were cut back, 5 bases at V and 5 bases at J, with 13 bases in the middle. CDR1 is MNHEY, CDR2 SMNVEV, per germline (reference sequence). CDR3 residues: CASSPREFDQPQHF. The CDR3 coding sequence is TGTGCCAGCAGTCCCCGAGAGTTCGATCAGCCCCAGCATTTT.

This CDR3 is CASSLGTGPGYTF. For the CDR3, the DNA is TGTGCCAGCAGCTTGGGAACAGGGCCTGGCTACACCTTC. The genes are TRBV13 and TRBJ1-2; D is perhaps TRBD1 (6 bases). The V gene lost 3 bases and the J gene lost 7 bases, with 12 bases spanning the gap. The germline V gene has CDR1 PRHDT and CDR2 FYEKMQ (reference sequence). This CDR3 region has 13 residues.

This chain joins TRBV4-1 and TRBJ2-1; 9 nucleotides line up with TRBD1. Germline CDR1 reads MGHRA; CDR2 reads YSYEKL. There are 13 residues in the CDR3. The J segment lost 8 bases and the V segment lost 5 bases, leaving 4 bases of the junction unmatched. CDR3 residues: CASSRQGDDEQFF. The CDR3 DNA is TGCGCCAGCAGCAGACAGGGGGACGATGAGCAGTTCTTC.

The chain employs TRBV28 and TRBJ2-2, with 13 bases matching TRBD2. With 4 bases clipped from V and 6 bases from J, the junction kept 14 bases outside the gene matches. CDR1 is MDHEN and CDR2 is SYDVKM in the germline V gene. The CDR3 extends over 19 amino acids. The CDR3 loop reads CASSSSTSGRSGVAGELFF. In DNA, the CDR3 is TGTGCCAGCAGTTCATCGACTAGCGGGAGGTCTGGCGTCGCCGGGGAGCTGTTTTTT.

This clonotype has a single count. The chain couples TRBV27 to TRBJ2-1; no clear D. From germline, CDR1 is MNHEY and CDR2 SMNVEV (reference sequence). The ends were cut back, 7 bases at V and 0 bases at J, with 13 bases in the middle. The CDR3 sequence is 15 residues long. CDR3 bases: TGTGCCAGCAATTTGGACGTCAGCTCCTACAATGAGCAGTTCTTC. Translation: CASNLDVSSYNEQFF.

The J gene is TRBJ1-1, the V gene TRBV14; D gene ambiguous. Deletions cut 1 base from V and 4 bases from J, with 10 bases between. The CDR3 runs to 14 residues. Germline values: CDR1 SGHDN, CDR2 FVKESK. The CDR3 sequence is CASSQVPSPTEAFF. For the CDR3, the DNA is TGTGCCAGCAGCCAAGTCCCTTCCCCCACTGAAGCTTTCTTT.

The rearrangement uses TRBV20-1 and TRBJ2-1; D is possibly TRBD1 or TRBD2 (5 bases each). Trimming took off 0 bases at V and 9 bases at J, with 9 bases between the two ends. Germline V gene lookup returns CDR1 DFQATT and CDR2 SNEGSKA (reference sequence). This CDR3 contains 12 residues. CDR3 residues: CSARDRGVEQFF. The CDR3 bases are TGCAGTGCTAGAGATCGGGGCGTTGAGCAGTTCTTC.